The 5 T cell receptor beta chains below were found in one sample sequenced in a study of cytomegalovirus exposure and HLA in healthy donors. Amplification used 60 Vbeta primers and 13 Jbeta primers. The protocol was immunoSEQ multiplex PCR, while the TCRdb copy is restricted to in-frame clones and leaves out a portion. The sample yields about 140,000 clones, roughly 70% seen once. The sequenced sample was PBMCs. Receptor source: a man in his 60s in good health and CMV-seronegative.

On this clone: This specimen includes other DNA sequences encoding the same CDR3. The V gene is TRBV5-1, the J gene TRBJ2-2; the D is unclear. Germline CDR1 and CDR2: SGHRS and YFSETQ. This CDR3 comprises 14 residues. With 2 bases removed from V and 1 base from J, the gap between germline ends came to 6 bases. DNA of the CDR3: TGCGCCAGCAGCTTAAGAGAGAACACCGGGGAGCTGTTTTTT. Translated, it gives CASSLRENTGELFF.

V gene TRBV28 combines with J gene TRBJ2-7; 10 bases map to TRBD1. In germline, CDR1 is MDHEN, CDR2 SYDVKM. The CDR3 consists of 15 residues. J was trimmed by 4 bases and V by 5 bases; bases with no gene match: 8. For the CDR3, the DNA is TGTGCCAGCAGTCGGCTCTTGGACAGGGGGTACGAGCAGTACTTC. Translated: CASSRLLDRGYEQYF.

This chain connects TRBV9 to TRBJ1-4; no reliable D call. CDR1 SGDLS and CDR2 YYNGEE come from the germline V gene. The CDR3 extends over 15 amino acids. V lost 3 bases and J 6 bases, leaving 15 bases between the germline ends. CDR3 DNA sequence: TGTGCCAGCAGCGACCGTCCGGGGTCGGATGAAAAACTGTTTTTT. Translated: CASSDRPGSDEKLFF.

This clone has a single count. The CDR3 spells CASSVAGLPGNTGELFF. For the CDR3, the DNA is TGTGCCAGCAGCGTAGCAGGGCTCCCGGGGAACACCGGGGAGCTGTTTTTT. The J gene is TRBJ2-2, the V gene TRBV9, with D perhaps TRBD1 (5 bases). Deletions cut 0 bases from V and 1 base from J, with 13 bases between. This CDR3 region has 17 residues. CDR1 is SGDLS and CDR2 is YYNGEE in the germline V gene.

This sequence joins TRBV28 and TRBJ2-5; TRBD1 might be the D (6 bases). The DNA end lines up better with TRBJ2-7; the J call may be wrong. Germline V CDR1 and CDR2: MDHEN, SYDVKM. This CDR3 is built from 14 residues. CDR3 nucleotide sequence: TGTGCCAGCAGTTTATACAGGGCCCGCTACGAGCAGTACTTC. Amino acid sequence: CASSLYRARYEQYF.